The clone carrying this T cell receptor (beta chain) occurred a few times. Its specificity is unknown. The length of the CDR3 is 15 residues. The germline V gene has CDR1 SGHVS and CDR2 FQNEAQ. Trimming cost V 4 bases and J 1 base, with 13 bases left between them. TCRdb ran MiXCR on the 5' RACE reads and lists one entry per CDR3 protein. The table shows 200,000 or so distinct CDR3 sequences, with about a sixth occurring only once. The sample originates from a study of T-cell memory formation after mild COVID-19. Findings of the study overall: The authors did not confirm SARS-CoV-2 specificity of second-wave clones peaking day 37. Some responding clones appeared in pre-infection memory, suggesting cross-reactive memory joined.

Sample: PBMCs or a T cell subset sorted from them (not recorded which). This TCR came from an adult woman who had mild COVID-19 (a few samples of this study predate the infection). Cell type and time point are not known. The chain uses TRBV7-8 and TRBJ2-5; weak D call: TRBD1 (5 bases). The CDR3 region has the DNA TGTGCCAGCAGCTCCGCATGGGGCACCCAAGAGACCCAGTACTTC. It codes for CASSSAWGTQETQYF.